These 8 T cell receptor beta chains came from one sample sequenced in a study of PD-L1 blockade in urothelial cancer (dated by TCRdb to the late 2010s). This sample's time point label indicates: peripheral blood 6 weeks after treatment start. The method behind the library was the immunoSEQ multiplex PCR assay. TCRdb stores this immuneACCESS table with in-frame sequences only. Part of the clones is absent; in the studies checked, under half of the shortfall reflects unresolved V genes, and no reason is known for the rest. The sample data list about 120,000 clones, and roughly 91% of these were observed just once. The ten largest clones take up 1.5% to 2% of the sample. Sequenced material: PBMCs, taken around atezolizumab (anti-PD-L1) treatment. These TCRs come from a man in his 60s with urothelial cancer.

The rearrangement links TRBV28 to TRBJ1-4; TRBD1 might be the D (5 bases). With 3 bases removed from V and 5 bases from J, the gap between germline ends came to 13 bases. Per germline, CDR1 MDHEN and CDR2 SYDVKM. The CDR3 sequence is 15 residues long. CDR3 protein: CASSFVLAGNEKLFF. The CDR3 DNA follows: TGTGCCAGCAGTTTTGTGTTGGCAGGGAATGAAAAACTGTTTTTT.

V gene TRBV28 combines with J gene TRBJ1-2; 7 positions match TRBD1. This CDR3 region has 14 residues. Germline V CDR1 and CDR2: MDHEN, SYDVKM. V was clipped by 6 bases and J by 8 bases; unmatched bases: 12. The CDR3 DNA reads TGTGCCAGCAGGCCGACAGGGCGGGTGGGGGGCTACACCTTC. This sequence encodes CASRPTGRVGGYTF.

The V call is TRBV9, the J call TRBJ2-1; 7 bases are a match to TRBD2. With 0 bases clipped from V and 2 bases from J, the junction kept 2 bases outside the gene matches. Per the germline V gene, CDR1 is SGDLS and CDR2 is YYNGEE. This CDR3 spans 15 amino acids. The CDR3 is CASSVEGRAYNEQFF. Written as DNA, the CDR3 is TGTGCCAGCAGCGTAGAGGGGAGGGCCTACAATGAGCAGTTCTTC.

The J gene is TRBJ2-5, the V gene TRBV18; D may be TRBD2 (6 bases). The CDR3 extends over 13 amino acids. Trimming took off 0 bases at V and 4 bases at J, with 6 bases between the two ends. Germline CDR1 KGHSH, CDR2 LQKENI. The chain's CDR3 is CASSPPGGETQYF. The CDR3 DNA reads as TGTGCCAGCTCACCACCGGGGGGAGAGACCCAGTACTTC.

The chain couples TRBV7-2 to TRBJ2-2, with 7 bases identical to TRBD2. From germline, CDR1 is SGHTA and CDR2 FQGNSA. The V gene end was trimmed by 1 base and the J gene end by 7 bases; junction bases not matched to a gene: 3. This CDR3 has 14 residues. Here the CDR3 reads CASSLVWGGGELFF. In DNA form, the CDR3 reads TGTGCCAGCAGCTTAGTATGGGGGGGCGGGGAGCTGTTTTTT.

The genes are TRBV19 and TRBJ1-2; D is unresolved. The CDR3 runs 10 residues. Germline CDR1 is LNHDA and CDR2 is SQIVND (reference sequence). V lost 10 bases and J 10 bases, leaving 13 bases between the germline ends. CDR3 nucleotide sequence: TGTGCCACCCACAGAGATTTCTACACCTTC. This sequence encodes CATHRDFYTF. The full variable domain, completed using reference TRBV19 and TRBJ1-2, is DGGITQSPKYLFRKEGQNVTLSCEQNLNHDAMYWYRQDPGQGLRLIYYSQIVNDFQKGDIAEGYSVSREKKESFPLTVTSAQKNPTAFYLCATHRDFYTFGSGTRLTVV.

V is TRBV2 and J is TRBJ1-2; D ambiguous. Germline loops: CDR1 SNHLY, CDR2 FYNNEI. With 3 bases removed from V and 1 base from J, the gap between germline ends came to 6 bases. The CDR3 has 13 residues. This chain's CDR3 is CASSDFLNYGYTF. Written as DNA, the CDR3 is TGTGCCAGCAGTGACTTTCTTAACTATGGCTACACCTTC.

The chain links TRBV14 to TRBJ1-1; D may be TRBD1 (6 bases). This CDR3 has 15 amino acids. The germline V gene has CDR1 SGHDN and CDR2 FVKESK. Trimming left V 1 base short and J 1 base short, with 10 bases between. CDR3 in DNA: TGTGCCAGCAGCCAAGGCCAGGGACAGAACACTGAAGCTTTCTTT. Its protein product is CASSQGQGQNTEAFF.